This T cell receptor (beta chain) is from a study of shared clonotypes between healthy human individuals. V was pared by 3 bases and J by 1 base, with 14 bases between. CDR3 size: 15 residues. The V gene's germline CDR1 is SGDLS and CDR2 YYNGEE. At a deep level, the assay was run. Generated by immunoSEQ multiplex PCR, the TCRdb table keeps only in-frame clones and is missing some. The data show around 100,000 clones, roughly two thirds seen once. The CD8 memory sample joined CD45RO+ cells and CCR7-negative CD45RA+ cells. This receptor was identified in a man aged 25 to 40 in good health. The material sequenced was memory CD8+ T cells sorted from blood. As for subset: CD45RO+ cells pooled with CCR7-negative TemRA cells. The chain joins TRBV9 to TRBJ2-7, with D tentatively TRBD2 (5 bases). This chain's CDR3 is CASSGGSATSYEQYF. The CDR3 nucleotides are TGTGCCAGCAGCGGGGGTAGCGCGACGTCCTACGAGCAGTACTTC.